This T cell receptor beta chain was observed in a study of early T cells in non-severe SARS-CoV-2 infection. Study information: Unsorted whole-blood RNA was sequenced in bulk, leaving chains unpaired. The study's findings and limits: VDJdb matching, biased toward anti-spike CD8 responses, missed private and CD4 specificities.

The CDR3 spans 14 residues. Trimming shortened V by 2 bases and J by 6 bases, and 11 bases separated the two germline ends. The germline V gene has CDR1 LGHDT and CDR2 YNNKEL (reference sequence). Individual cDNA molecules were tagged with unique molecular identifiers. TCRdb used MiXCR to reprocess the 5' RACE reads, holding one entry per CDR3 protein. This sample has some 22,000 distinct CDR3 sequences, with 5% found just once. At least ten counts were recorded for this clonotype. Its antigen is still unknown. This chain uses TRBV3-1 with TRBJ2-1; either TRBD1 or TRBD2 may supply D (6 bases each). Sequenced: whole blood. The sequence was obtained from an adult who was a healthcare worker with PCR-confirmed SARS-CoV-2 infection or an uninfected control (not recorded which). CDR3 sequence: CASSQSRGGNEQFF. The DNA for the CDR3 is TGTGCCAGCAGCCAAAGCAGGGGAGGCAATGAGCAGTTCTTC.